Below, 3 T cell receptor beta chains from the same sample are listed, as sequenced in a study of immune cell composition in non-small cell lung cancer. The method was immunoSEQ multiplex PCR; TCRdb's version includes in-frame clones alone and lacks a portion of them. The sample holds around 760 clones, 73% seen once. Sequenced input: lung tumor tissue. These receptors originate from a human donor with non-small cell lung cancer.

This clone was observed a few times. The rearrangement joins TRBV12-5 to TRBJ1-4, with 9 bases identical to TRBD1. The V gene end was trimmed by 3 bases and the J gene end by 8 bases; junction bases not matched to a gene: 7. The CDR3 runs to 15 residues. Germline CDR1 is LGHNT and CDR2 is FRNRAP. The CDR3 sequence is CASGFRDRVSEKLFF. Here the CDR3 DNA reads TGTGCTAGTGGTTTCCGGGACAGGGTGAGCGAAAAACTGTTTTTT.

The V and J genes are TRBV29-1 and TRBJ1-2; D possibly corresponds to TRBD1 (5 bases). The V end lost 6 bases, the J end lost 7 bases, and 15 bases lay between the germline ends. The CDR3 sequence is 12 residues long. Germline V gives CDR1 SQVTM, CDR2 ANQGSEA. The CDR3 DNA reads TGCAGCGTCGGGACTGAAAGAACTGGCTACACCTTC. This translates into CSVGTERTGYTF.

The gene calls are TRBV6-1 and TRBJ2-3; D might be TRBD1 (6 bases). The CDR3 runs to 15 residues. Trimming took 7 bases from V and 2 from J, leaving 16 bases between them. Germline CDR1 and CDR2: MNHNS and SASEGT. The CDR3 spells CASIQDSLFTDTQYF. The CDR3 DNA is TGTGCCAGCATCCAGGACAGCCTTTTCACAGATACGCAGTATTTT.